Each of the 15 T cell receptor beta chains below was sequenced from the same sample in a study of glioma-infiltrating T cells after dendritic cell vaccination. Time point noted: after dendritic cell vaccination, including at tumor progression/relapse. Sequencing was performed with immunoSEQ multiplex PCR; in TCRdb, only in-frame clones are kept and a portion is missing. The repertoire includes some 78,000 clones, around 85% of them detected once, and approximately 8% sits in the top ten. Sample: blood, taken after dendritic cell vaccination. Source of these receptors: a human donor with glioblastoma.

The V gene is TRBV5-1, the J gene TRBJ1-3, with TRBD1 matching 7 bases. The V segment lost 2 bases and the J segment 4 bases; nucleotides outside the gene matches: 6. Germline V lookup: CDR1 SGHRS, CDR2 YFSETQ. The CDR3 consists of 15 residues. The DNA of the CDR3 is TGCGCCAGCAGCTTACCGACAGGGATCGGAAACACCATATATTTT. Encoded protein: CASSLPTGIGNTIYF.

CDR3 region: CATFLGLRQETQYF. The CDR3 nucleotides read TGTGCTACTTTCTTGGGACTTCGACAAGAGACCCAGTACTTC. The chain uses TRBV6-1 and TRBJ2-5, with D possibly matching TRBD2 (6 bases). The CDR3 consists of 14 residues. Germline V lookup: CDR1 MNHNS, CDR2 SASEGT.

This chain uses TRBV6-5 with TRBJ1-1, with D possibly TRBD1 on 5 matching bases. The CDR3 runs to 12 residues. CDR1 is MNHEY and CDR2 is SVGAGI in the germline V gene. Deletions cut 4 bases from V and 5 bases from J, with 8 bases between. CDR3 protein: CASSSQGTEAFF. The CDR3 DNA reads TGTGCCAGCAGTTCTCAGGGAACTGAAGCTTTCTTT.

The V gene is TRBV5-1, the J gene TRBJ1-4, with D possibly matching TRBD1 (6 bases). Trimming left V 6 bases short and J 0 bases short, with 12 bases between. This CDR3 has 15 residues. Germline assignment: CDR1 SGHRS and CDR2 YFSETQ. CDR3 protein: CASNLGGATNEKLFF. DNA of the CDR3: TGCGCCAGCAACCTAGGGGGGGCAACTAATGAAAAACTGTTTTTT.

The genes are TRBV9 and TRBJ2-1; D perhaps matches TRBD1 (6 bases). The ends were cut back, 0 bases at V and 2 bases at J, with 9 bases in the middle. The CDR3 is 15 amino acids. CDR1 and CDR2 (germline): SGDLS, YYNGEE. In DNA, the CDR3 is TGTGCCAGCAGCGTAGGAGGGGGAGCCTACAATGAGCAGTTCTTC. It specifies CASSVGGGAYNEQFF.

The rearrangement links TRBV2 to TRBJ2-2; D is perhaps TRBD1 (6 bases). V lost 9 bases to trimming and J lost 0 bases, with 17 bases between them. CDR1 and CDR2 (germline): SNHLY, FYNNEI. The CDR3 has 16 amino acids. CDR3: CARSPTEGANTGELFF. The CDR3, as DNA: TGTGCCAGAAGCCCGACCGAGGGGGCGAACACCGGGGAGCTGTTTTTT.

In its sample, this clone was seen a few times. The CDR3 region has the DNA TGCGCCAGCAGCCAAGTATTCCCCCAAGAGACCCAGTACTTC. Translating it yields CASSQVFPQETQYF. J is TRBJ2-5 and V is TRBV4-3; no clear D gene. Germline CDR1 reads LGHNA; CDR2 reads YSLEER. CDR3 length: 14 residues. Trimming cost V 1 base and J 1 base, with 7 bases left between them.

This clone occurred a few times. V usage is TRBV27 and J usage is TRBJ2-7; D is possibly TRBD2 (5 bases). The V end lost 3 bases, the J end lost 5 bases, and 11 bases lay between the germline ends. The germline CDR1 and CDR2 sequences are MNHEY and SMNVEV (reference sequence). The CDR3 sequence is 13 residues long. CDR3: CASSFGVLNEQYF. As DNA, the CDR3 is TGTGCCAGCAGTTTCGGGGTACTCAACGAGCAGTACTTC.

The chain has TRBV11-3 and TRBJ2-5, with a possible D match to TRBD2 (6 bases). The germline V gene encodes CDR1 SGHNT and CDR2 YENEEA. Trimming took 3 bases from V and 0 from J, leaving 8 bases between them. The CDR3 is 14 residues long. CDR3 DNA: TGTGCCAGCAGCTTCGGAGGGAACCAAGAGACCCAGTACTTC. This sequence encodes CASSFGGNQETQYF. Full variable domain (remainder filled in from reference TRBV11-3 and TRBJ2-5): EAGVVQSPRYKIIEKKQPVAFWCNPISGHNTLYWYLQNLGQGPELLIRYENEEAVDDSQLPKDRFSAERLKGVDSTLKIQPAELGDSAVYLCASSFGGNQETQYFGPGTRLLVL.

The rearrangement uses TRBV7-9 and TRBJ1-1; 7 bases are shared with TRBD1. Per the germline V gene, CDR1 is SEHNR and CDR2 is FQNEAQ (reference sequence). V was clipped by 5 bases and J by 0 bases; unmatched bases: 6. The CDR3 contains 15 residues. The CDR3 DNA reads TGTGCCAGCAGCCGAAGACAGGGCATGAACACTGAAGCTTTCTTT. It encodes CASSRRQGMNTEAFF.

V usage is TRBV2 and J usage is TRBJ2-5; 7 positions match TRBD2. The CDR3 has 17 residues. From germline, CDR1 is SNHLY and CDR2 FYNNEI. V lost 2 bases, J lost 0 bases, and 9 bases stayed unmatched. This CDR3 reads CASSERGLGRDQETQYF. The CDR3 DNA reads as TGTGCCAGCAGTGAAAGGGGATTGGGGAGGGACCAAGAGACCCAGTACTTC.

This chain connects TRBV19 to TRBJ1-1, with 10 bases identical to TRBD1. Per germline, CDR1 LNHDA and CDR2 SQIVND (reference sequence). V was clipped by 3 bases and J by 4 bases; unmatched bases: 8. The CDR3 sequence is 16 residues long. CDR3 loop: CASSIYNRDRGTEAFF. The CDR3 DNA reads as TGTGCCAGTAGTATCTACAACCGGGACAGGGGCACTGAAGCTTTCTTT.

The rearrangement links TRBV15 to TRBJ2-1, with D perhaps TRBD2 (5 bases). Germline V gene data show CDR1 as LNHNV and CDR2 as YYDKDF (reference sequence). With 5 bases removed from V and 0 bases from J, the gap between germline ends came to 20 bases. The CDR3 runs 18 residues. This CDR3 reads CATSASLRLPDSYNEQFF. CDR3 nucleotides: TGTGCCACCAGCGCATCCTTGCGACTACCAGACTCCTACAATGAGCAGTTCTTC.

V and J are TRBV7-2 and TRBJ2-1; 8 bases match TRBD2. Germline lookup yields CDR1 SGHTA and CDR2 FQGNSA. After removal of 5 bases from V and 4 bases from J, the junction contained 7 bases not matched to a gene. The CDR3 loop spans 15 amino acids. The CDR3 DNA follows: TGTGCCAGCAGCCTGCCGGGAGGGAGATACAATGAGCAGTTCTTC. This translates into CASSLPGGRYNEQFF.

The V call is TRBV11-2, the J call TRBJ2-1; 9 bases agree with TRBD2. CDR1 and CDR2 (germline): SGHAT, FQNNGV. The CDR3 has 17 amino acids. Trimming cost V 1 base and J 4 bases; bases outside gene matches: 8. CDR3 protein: CASSLGLAARWYNEQFF. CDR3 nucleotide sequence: TGTGCCAGCAGCTTAGGACTAGCGGCCCGTTGGTACAATGAGCAGTTCTTC.